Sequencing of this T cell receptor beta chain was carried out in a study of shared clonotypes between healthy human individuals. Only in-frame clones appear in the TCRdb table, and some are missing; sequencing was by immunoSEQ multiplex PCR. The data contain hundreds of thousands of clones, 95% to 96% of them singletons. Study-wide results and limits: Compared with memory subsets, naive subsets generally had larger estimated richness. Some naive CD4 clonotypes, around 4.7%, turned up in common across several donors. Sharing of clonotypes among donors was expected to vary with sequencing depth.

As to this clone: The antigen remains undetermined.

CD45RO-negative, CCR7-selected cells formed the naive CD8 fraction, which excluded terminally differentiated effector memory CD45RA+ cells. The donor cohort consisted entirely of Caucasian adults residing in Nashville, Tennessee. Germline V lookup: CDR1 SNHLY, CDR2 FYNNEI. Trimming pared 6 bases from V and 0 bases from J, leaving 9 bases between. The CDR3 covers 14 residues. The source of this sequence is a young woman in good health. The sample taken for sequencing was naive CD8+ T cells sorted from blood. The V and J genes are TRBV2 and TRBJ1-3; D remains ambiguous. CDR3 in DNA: TGTGCCAGCAGCCAGGACCCCTCTGGAAACACCATATATTTT. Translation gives CASSQDPSGNTIYF.